This TCR beta chain comes out of a study of blood T cell repertoires in COVID-19. Study-wide background: The samples span acute and convalescent COVID-19 from the United States, Italy and Spain. T cells, B-cell-depleted T cells, or PBMCs provided the cDNA or gDNA that served as material.

This clone was recorded at least ten times. Original processing methods: Nucleated cell number was recorded as an estimate derived from reference gene primer amplification. Libraries were prepared by immunoSEQ multiplex PCR; TCRdb keeps only in-frame clonotypes and omits some of them. V and J calls and clone size follow that table, whereas D and trimming were derived from the DNA. The repertoire consists of 150,000 or so clones, with about four fifths occurring once and the leading ten covering 7% to 10%. V was cut by 7 bases and J by 9 bases, with 21 bases left in between. The germline CDR1 and CDR2 sequences are MNHEY and SVGAGI. This CDR3 contains 15 residues.

The specimen sequenced was peripheral blood. This clonotype was obtained from a human donor with acute or convalescent COVID-19. The donor label of this sample is uncertain. The chain has TRBV6-5 and TRBJ2-2; maybe TRBD2 (6 bases). DNA of the CDR3: TGTGCCAGCACCGATGGTAGCGGATCCCTGAGGGAGCTGTTTTTT. Protein: CASTDGSGSLRELFF.